The subject of this entry is one T cell receptor (beta chain). Its target is not known. This specimen belongs to a study of blood T cells in healthy people across ages. Study outcomes and limitations: Roughly linearly, TCR beta diversity per million T cells fell as age increased.

The CDR3 extends over 16 amino acids. V was trimmed by 0 bases and J by 4 bases, leaving 10 bases between them. The V gene's germline CDR1 is MNHEY and CDR2 SVGAGI. A J-beta primer mix and a sample-barcoded 5' primer were used in a second PCR of roughly 6 to 12 cycles. MiXCR was run by TCRdb on the 5' RACE reads, yielding one entry per CDR3 protein. The sample consists of approximately 820,000 distinct CDR3 sequences, about 42% of them appearing once. This TCR was sampled from a man aged 60-69 years in good health. This chain uses TRBV6-5 with TRBJ2-6; no definite D call. The sequencing input was blood. CDR3 in amino acids: CASSYSSRKGANVLTF. CDR3 in DNA: TGTGCCAGCAGTTACTCGAGCAGGAAAGGGGCCAACGTCCTGACTTTC.